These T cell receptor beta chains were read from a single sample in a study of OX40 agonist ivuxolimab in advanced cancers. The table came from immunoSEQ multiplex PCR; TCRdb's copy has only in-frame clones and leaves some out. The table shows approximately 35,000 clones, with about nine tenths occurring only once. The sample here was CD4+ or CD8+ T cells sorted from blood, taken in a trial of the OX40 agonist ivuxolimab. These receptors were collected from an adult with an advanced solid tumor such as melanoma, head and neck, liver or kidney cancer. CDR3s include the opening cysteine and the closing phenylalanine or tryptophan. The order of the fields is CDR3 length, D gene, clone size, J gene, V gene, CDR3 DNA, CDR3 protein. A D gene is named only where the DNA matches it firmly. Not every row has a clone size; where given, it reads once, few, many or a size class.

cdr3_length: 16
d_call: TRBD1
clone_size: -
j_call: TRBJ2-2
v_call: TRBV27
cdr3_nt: TGTGCCAGCAGTTTAGTTCCGACAGGGGGCACCGGGGAGCTGTTTTTT
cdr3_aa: CASSLVPTGGTGELFF

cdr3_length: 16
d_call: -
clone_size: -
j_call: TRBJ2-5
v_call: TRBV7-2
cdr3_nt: TGTGCCAGCAGTCCTCTAAGTGGGGGGGCCGGAGAGACCCAGTACTTC
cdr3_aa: CASSPLSGGAGETQYF

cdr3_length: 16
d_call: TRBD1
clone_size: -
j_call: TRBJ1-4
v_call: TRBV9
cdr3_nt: TGTGCCAGCAGCCCCAATCCCAGGGGGCCTAATGAAAAACTGTTTTTT
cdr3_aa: CASSPNPRGPNEKLFF

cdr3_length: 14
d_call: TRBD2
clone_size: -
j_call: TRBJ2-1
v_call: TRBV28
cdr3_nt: TGTGCCAGCAGTTTCGGGGGGTTCGGCAATGAGCAGTTCTTC
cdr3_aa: CASSFGGFGNEQFF

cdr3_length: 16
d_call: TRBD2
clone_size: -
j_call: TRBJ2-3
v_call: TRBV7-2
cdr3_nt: TGTGCCAGCAGCTTAGGTACTAGCGGGGGCACAGATACGCAGTATTTT
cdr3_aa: CASSLGTSGGTDTQYF

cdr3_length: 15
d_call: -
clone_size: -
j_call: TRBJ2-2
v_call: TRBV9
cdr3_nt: TGTGCCAGCAGCGTACGGGACTCAAACACCGGGGAGCTGTTTTTT
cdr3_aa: CASSVRDSNTGELFF

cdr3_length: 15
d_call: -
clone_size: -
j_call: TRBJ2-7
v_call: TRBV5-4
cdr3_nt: TGTGCCAGCAGCTTCTTCGGGCCTCAGAATCGTGAGCAGTACTTC
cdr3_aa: CASSFFGPQNREQYF

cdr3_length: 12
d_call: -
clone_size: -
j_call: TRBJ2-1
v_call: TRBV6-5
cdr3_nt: TGTGCCAGTAAGAGAAGCAGCGGTGAGCAGTTCTTC
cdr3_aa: CASKRSSGEQFF

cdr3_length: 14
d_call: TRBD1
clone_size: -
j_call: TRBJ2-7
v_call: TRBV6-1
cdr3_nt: TGTGCCAGCAGTGATCCGGGACAGGCCTACGAGCAGTACTTC
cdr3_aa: CASSDPGQAYEQYF

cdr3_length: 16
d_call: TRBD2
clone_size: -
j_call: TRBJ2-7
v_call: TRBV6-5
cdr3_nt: TGTGCCAGCAGTTCACGACTAGCGGGAGGGCGCAACGAGCAGTACTTC
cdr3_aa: CASSSRLAGGRNEQYF

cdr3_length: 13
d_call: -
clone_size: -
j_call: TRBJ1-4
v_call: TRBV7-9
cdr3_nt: TGTGCCAGCAGCAGTGGGGCTAATGAAAAACTGTTTTTT
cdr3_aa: CASSSGANEKLFF

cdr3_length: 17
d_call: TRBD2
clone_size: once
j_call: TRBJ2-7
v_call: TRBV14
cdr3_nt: TGTGCCAGCAGTGAACGAGGAGGTAGCGGGAGCATTTACGAGCAGTACTTC
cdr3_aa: CASSERGGSGSIYEQYF

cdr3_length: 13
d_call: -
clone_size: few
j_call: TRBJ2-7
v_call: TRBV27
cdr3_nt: TGTGCCACCCGCCGTCCGGGTCCGGGAGAGCAGTACTTC
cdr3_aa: CATRRPGPGEQYF

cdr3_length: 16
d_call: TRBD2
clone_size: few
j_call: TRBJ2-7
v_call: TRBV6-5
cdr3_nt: TGTGCCAGCAGTTACTCACAGACTAGCGGGAGCCACGAGCAGTACTTC
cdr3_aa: CASSYSQTSGSHEQYF

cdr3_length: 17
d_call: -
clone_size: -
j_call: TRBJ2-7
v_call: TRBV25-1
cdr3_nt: TGTGCCAGCAGTGAATGGGGTCGGGGAAGAAAGTCCTACGAGCAGTACTTC
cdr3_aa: CASSEWGRGRKSYEQYF

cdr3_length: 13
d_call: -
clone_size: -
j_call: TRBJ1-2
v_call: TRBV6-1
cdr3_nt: TGTGCCAGCAGCGCTGGGGCAGCGTATGGCTACACCTTC
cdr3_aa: CASSAGAAYGYTF

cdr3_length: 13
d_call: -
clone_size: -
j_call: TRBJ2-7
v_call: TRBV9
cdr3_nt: TGTGCCAGCAGCGTAGTCCGGGGCCACGAGCAGTACTTC
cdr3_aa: CASSVVRGHEQYF

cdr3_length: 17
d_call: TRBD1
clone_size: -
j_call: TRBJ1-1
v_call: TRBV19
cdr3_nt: TGTGCCAGTAGTATATCCGGGACAGGACTGATGAACACTGAAGCTTTCTTT
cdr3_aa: CASSISGTGLMNTEAFF

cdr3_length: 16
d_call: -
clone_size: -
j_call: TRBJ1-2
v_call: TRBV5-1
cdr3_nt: TGCGCCAGCAGATCCGATCCCGGGGCCGGCAGCTATGGCTACACCTTC
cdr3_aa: CASRSDPGAGSYGYTF

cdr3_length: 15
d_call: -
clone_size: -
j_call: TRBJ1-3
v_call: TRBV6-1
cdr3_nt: TGTGCCAGCAGTGAAAGCCCCTGGCCCGGAAACACCATATATTTT
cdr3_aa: CASSESPWPGNTIYF

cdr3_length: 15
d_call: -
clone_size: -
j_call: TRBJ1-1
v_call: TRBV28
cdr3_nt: TGTGCCAGCAGTCCATTCGGACTGGGGAACACTGAAGCTTTCTTT
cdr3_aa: CASSPFGLGNTEAFF

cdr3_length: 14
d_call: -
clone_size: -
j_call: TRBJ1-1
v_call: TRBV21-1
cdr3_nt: TGTGCCAGCAGCTTACGGGAGGGGTCTGCTGAAGCTTTCTTT
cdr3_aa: CASSLREGSAEAFF

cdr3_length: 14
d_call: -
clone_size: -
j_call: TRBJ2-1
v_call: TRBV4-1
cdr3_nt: TGCGCCAGCAGCCAAGACGGGAGAGCCAATGAGCAGTTCTTC
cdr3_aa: CASSQDGRANEQFF

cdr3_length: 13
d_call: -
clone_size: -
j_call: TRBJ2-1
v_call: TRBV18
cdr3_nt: TGTGCCAGCTCACCACGGGACGGGGGGCAGCAGTTCTTC
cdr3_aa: CASSPRDGGQQFF

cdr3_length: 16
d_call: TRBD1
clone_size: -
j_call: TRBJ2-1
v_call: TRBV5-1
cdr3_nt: TGCGCCAGCAGCCTACCGACAGGGGGCAAAAACAATGAGCAGTTCTTC
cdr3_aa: CASSLPTGGKNNEQFF

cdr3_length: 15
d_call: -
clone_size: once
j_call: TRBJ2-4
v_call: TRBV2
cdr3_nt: TGTGCCAGCAGCAGGGAAGGGTCGGGCAAAAACATTCAGTACTTC
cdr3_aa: CASSREGSGKNIQYF

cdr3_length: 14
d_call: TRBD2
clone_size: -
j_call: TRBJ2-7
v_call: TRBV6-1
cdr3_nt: TGTGCCAGCAGACAGGGGACTAGCGGGAACGAGCAGTACTTC
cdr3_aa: CASRQGTSGNEQYF

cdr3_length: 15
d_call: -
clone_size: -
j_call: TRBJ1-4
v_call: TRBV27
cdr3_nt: TGTGCCAGCAGTTTCGACGGGCGAAGGGGTGAAAAACTGTTTTTT
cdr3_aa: CASSFDGRRGEKLFF

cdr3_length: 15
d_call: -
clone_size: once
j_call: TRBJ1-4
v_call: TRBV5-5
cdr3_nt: TGTGCCAGCAGTCGTGGGGGGGCAACTAATGAAAAACTGTTTTTT
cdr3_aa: CASSRGGATNEKLFF

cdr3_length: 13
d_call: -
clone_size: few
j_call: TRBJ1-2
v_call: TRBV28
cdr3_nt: TGTGCCATTTCCGCGGGGGTAGACTATGGCTACACCTTC
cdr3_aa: CAISAGVDYGYTF

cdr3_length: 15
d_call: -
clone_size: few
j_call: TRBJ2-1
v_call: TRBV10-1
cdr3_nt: TGCGCCAGCAGTGAGTCCGGTATTGGTGGGAGTGAGCAGTTCTTC
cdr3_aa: CASSESGIGGSEQFF

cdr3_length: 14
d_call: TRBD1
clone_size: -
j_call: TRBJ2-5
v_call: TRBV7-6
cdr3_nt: TGTGCCAGCAGCCCCAGGACAGGACCAAAGACCCAGTACTTC
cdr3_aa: CASSPRTGPKTQYF

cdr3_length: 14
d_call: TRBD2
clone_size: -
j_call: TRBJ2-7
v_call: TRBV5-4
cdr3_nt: TGTGCCAGCAGCCCTCGGGCTAGCGGGAGTAAGCAGTACTTC
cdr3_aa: CASSPRASGSKQYF

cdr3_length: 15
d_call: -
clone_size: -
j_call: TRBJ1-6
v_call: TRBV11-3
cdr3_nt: TGTGCCAGCAGCGACGGGACCGTGAATAATTCACCCCTCCACTTT
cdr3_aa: CASSDGTVNNSPLHF

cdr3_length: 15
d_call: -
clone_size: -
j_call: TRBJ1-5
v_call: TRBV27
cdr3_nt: TGTGCCAGCAGTTCCCGGGGAGTTTCGAATCAGCCCCAGCATTTT
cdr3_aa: CASSSRGVSNQPQHF

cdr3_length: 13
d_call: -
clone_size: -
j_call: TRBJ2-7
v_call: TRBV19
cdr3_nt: TGTGCCAGTAGGTCAGGGTCCTCGGACGAGCAGTACTTC
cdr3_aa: CASRSGSSDEQYF

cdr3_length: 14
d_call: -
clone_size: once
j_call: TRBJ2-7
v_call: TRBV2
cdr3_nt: TGTGCCAGCAGCCTCCTGCTGACGGGGTACGAGCAGTACTTC
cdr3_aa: CASSLLLTGYEQYF

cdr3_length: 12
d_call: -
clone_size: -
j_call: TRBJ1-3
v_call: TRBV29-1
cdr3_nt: TGCAGCGTTGAAGATATCGCGGGCCCCATATATTTT
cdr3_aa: CSVEDIAGPIYF

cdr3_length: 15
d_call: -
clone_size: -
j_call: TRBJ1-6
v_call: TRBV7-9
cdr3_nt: TGTGCCAGCAGCTTAGCGGCAGGGGTGACCTCACCCCTCCACTTT
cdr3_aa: CASSLAAGVTSPLHF